A single sample is the source of the 14 T cell receptor beta chains below, sequenced in a study of OX40 agonist ivuxolimab in advanced cancers. TCRdb's table, derived via immunoSEQ multiplex PCR, lists solely in-frame clones and lacks some. Of about 82,000 clones listed, around 92% are singletons. The specimen comprised CD4+ or CD8+ T cells sorted from blood, sampled in a trial of the OX40 agonist ivuxolimab. These TCRs come from an adult with an advanced solid tumor such as melanoma, head and neck, liver or kidney cancer.

This chain connects TRBV19 to TRBJ2-3, with 8 bases lining up with TRBD2. This CDR3 has 16 amino acids. J gave up 5 bases and V 5 bases, and 12 bases lay outside the gene matches. Germline V gene data show CDR1 as LNHDA and CDR2 as SQIVND (reference sequence). In nucleotides, the CDR3 is TGTGCCAGTAGTTTCCAACCGGGGGGGATAGTAGATACGCAGTATTTT. This gives the protein CASSFQPGGIVDTQYF.

The rearrangement joins TRBV7-9 to TRBJ2-3; D unclear. Between the trimmed V and J ends, which lost 11 bases and 4 bases, there was a span of 22 bases. Per the germline V gene, CDR1 is SEHNR and CDR2 is FQNEAQ (reference sequence). CDR3 length: 15 amino acids. The CDR3 nucleotides read TGTGCCTCAACTTGGGAACTTGCTAACTCAGATACGCAGTATTTT. This translates into CASTWELANSDTQYF.

This sequence joins TRBV7-9 and TRBJ2-3, with TRBD1 as a possible D gene (7 bases). Trimming took off 8 bases at V and 0 bases at J, with 24 bases between the two ends. Germline V gene data show CDR1 as SEHNR and CDR2 as FQNEAQ (reference sequence). The CDR3 runs to 18 residues. CDR3 bases: TGTGCCAGCCTGAGGCGGGACAGAGGGGAAGGGAGCACAGATACGCAGTATTTT. Encoded protein: CASLRRDRGEGSTDTQYF.

The chain couples TRBV9 to TRBJ1-4; no firm D call. From germline, CDR1 is SGDLS and CDR2 YYNGEE. This CDR3 has 15 residues. Trimming removed 3 bases at V and 8 bases at J, with 17 bases between. CDR3 in DNA: TGTGCCAGCAGCGCCACCGGGGAGCCGGGGGAAAAACTGTTTTTT. It translates to CASSATGEPGEKLFF.

This chain links TRBV30 with TRBJ2-3; 7 bases agree with TRBD2. Germline CDR1 and CDR2: GTSNPN and SVGIG (reference sequence). This CDR3 has 15 residues. J was trimmed by 4 bases and V by 0 bases; bases with no gene match: 7. The CDR3 is CAWSVVRAGADTQYF. Written as DNA, the CDR3 is TGTGCCTGGAGTGTTGTCCGCGCGGGGGCAGATACGCAGTATTTT.

This sequence joins TRBV7-6 and TRBJ1-1; possible D gene TRBD1, 6 bases. Trimming pared 2 bases from V and 3 bases from J, leaving 13 bases between. From germline, CDR1 is SGHVS and CDR2 FNYEAQ. The CDR3 spans 15 residues. The CDR3 protein is CASSLTLGQYTEAFF. In nucleotides, the CDR3 is TGTGCCAGCAGCTTAACTCTCGGACAGTACACTGAAGCTTTCTTT. The entire variable domain, with the rest obtained from reference TRBV7-6 and TRBJ1-1, is as follows: GAGVSQSPRYKVTKRGQDVALRCDPISGHVSLYWYRQALGQGPEFLTYFNYEAQQDKSGLPNDRFSAERPEGSISTLTIQRTEQRDSAMYRCASSLTLGQYTEAFFGQGTRLTVV.

The V call is TRBV27, the J call TRBJ2-1; a possible D gene is TRBD1 (6 bases). In germline, CDR1 is MNHEY, CDR2 SMNVEV (reference sequence). The CDR3 length is 16 residues. Trimming took 3 bases from V and 1 from J, leaving 13 bases between them. CDR3 loop: CASSFRGASSYNEQFF. In DNA, the CDR3 is TGTGCCAGCAGTTTCAGGGGTGCGAGTTCCTACAATGAGCAGTTCTTC.

The gene calls are TRBV6-5 and TRBJ2-7; 9 bases align to TRBD2. The CDR3 loop spans 14 amino acids. The germline gives CDR1 MNHEY, CDR2 SVGAGI. J was trimmed by 2 bases and V by 2 bases; bases with no gene match: 1. DNA for the CDR3: TGTGCCAGCAGTTACCAGCGGGAGGCCTACGAGCAGTACTTC. Protein product: CASSYQREAYEQYF.

V gene TRBV6-5 combines with J gene TRBJ2-1; TRBD2 matches at 13 bases. Germline V gene sequence: CDR1 MNHEY, CDR2 SVGAGI. With V trimmed by 6 bases and J by 8 bases, 7 bases remained unmatched. This CDR3 is 15 amino acids long. CDR3 protein: CASRVLAGGRDEQFF. The CDR3, as DNA: TGTGCCAGCAGGGTACTAGCGGGGGGGCGTGATGAGCAGTTCTTC.

The gene calls are TRBV9 and TRBJ1-6, with 8 bases identical to TRBD1. The CDR3 runs to 14 residues. Germline loops: CDR1 SGDLS, CDR2 YYNGEE. After removal of 3 bases from V and 8 bases from J, the junction contained 4 bases not matched to a gene. The CDR3 DNA is TGTGCCAGCAGCGCAGGACAGGGCTATTCACCCCTCCACTTT. Translated, it gives CASSAGQGYSPLHF.

The chain carries TRBV27 and TRBJ2-7; the match to TRBD1 covers 7 bases. Germline V gives CDR1 MNHEY, CDR2 SMNVEV (reference sequence). V trimming: 4 bases; J trimming: 6 bases; junction bases outside the gene matches: 6. The CDR3 has 13 amino acids. The CDR3 DNA sequence: TGTGCCAGCAGTTGGGGACAGTTTCGCGAGCAGTACTTC. Translated: CASSWGQFREQYF.

J is TRBJ2-3 and V is TRBV28, with unresolved D. This CDR3 has 14 residues. V dropped 8 bases and J dropped 0 bases, with 12 bases sitting between them. Germline CDR1 MDHEN, CDR2 SYDVKM. The CDR3 is CASYHPLSTDTQYF. The CDR3 DNA is TGTGCCAGCTACCACCCCCTTAGCACAGATACGCAGTATTTT.

The V gene is TRBV6-5, the J gene TRBJ2-2; D call uncertain. V dropped 0 bases and J dropped 6 bases, with 8 bases sitting between them. This CDR3 comprises 14 residues. Germline CDR1 reads MNHEY; CDR2 reads SVGAGI. The CDR3 loop reads CASSYSKGAGELFF. The CDR3 nucleotides are TGTGCCAGCAGTTACTCGAAAGGAGCCGGGGAGCTGTTTTTT.

V gene TRBV6-5 combines with J gene TRBJ2-5; D perhaps matches TRBD2 (5 bases). In germline, CDR1 is MNHEY, CDR2 SVGAGI. The CDR3 extends over 12 amino acids. V dropped 6 bases and J dropped 2 bases, with 7 bases sitting between them. CDR3 bases: TGTGCCAGCAGGGGCGGGCAAGAGACCCAGTACTTC. As protein: CASRGGQETQYF.